The 21 T cell receptor beta chains given below trace back to one sample, sequenced in a study of blood T cell repertoires in COVID-19. Generated by immunoSEQ multiplex PCR, the TCRdb table keeps only in-frame clones and is missing some. This table has a few hundred thousand clones, 70% to 90% appearing once. Material for sequencing was PBMCs or T cells enriched from blood (not recorded which). The receptor set was obtained from a woman aged 40-49 years who had recovered from COVID-19.

The genes are TRBV21-1 and TRBJ2-7; TRBD2 is taken as the D call from the table, unchecked against the DNA. TRBV21-1 is recorded as a pseudogene. CDR3 size: 14 residues. The CDR3 reads CASSKGGPEYEQYF. CDR3 nucleotides: TGTGCCAGCAGCAAAGGAGGGCCGGAGTACGAGCAGTACTTC.

CDR3: CASSLSGQFEQFF. The DNA for the CDR3 is TGTGCCAGCAGTTTATCAGGACAGTTTGAGCAGTTCTTC. The rearrangement links TRBV28 to TRBJ2-1; D is perhaps TRBD1 (6 bases). The CDR3 has 13 amino acids. V lost 1 base, J lost 9 bases, and 10 bases lay in between. Germline V gives CDR1 MDHEN, CDR2 SYDVKM. The variable domain in full, completed from reference TRBV28 and TRBJ2-1, reads DVKVTQSSRYLVKRTGEKVFLECVQDMDHENMFWYRQDPGLGLRLIYFSYDVKMKEKGDIPEGYSVSREKKERFSLILESASTNQTSMYLCASSLSGQFEQFFGPGTRLTVL.

This clone appeared a single time. The chain links TRBV7-6 to TRBJ2-2; the match to TRBD1 covers 8 bases. Germline values: CDR1 SGHVS, CDR2 FNYEAQ. J lost 3 bases, V lost 4 bases, and 10 bases had no gene match. CDR3 length: 17 residues. The CDR3 protein is CASSSYRDRTDTGELFF. CDR3 DNA sequence: TGTGCCAGCAGCTCGTATCGGGACAGGACGGACACCGGGGAGCTGTTTTTT.

The chain joins TRBV7-2 to TRBJ2-7; 7 nucleotides align to TRBD2. With V trimmed by 1 base and J by 4 bases, 4 bases remained unmatched. The CDR3 contains 14 residues. Germline assignment: CDR1 SGHTA and CDR2 FQGNSA. The CDR3 sequence: CASSLGLADYEQYF. The CDR3 DNA reads as TGTGCCAGCAGCTTAGGCCTAGCGGATTACGAGCAGTACTTC.

The V call is TRBV18, the J call TRBJ2-2; the D is unclear. The length of the CDR3 is 15 residues. V was cut by 0 bases and J by 4 bases, with 9 bases left in between. Looked up from germline, CDR1 is KGHSH and CDR2 is LQKENI. Here the CDR3 reads CASSPPSATTGELFF. CDR3 nucleotide sequence: TGTGCCAGCTCACCACCGTCTGCTACCACCGGGGAGCTGTTTTTT.

The V gene is TRBV15, the J gene TRBJ2-7; tentatively, D is TRBD2 (6 bases). V lost 9 bases and J 2 bases, leaving 14 bases between the germline ends. This CDR3 spans 13 amino acids. Germline V CDR1 and CDR2: LNHNV, YYDKDF (reference sequence). DNA for the CDR3: TGTGCCACGGGTCGGAGGGAAACCTACGAGCAGTACTTC. Translating it yields CATGRRETYEQYF.

The chain recombines TRBV19 with TRBJ2-1; a weak D match, TRBD2 (6 bases). The germline V and J ends were trimmed by 3 bases and 8 bases, with 17 bases remaining between them. Germline CDR1 is LNHDA and CDR2 is SQIVND (reference sequence). This CDR3 region has 15 residues. The CDR3, as DNA: TGTGCCAGTAGTATCGCCTCGACTAGGCAGGATGAGCAGTTCTTC. Amino acids: CASSIASTRQDEQFF.

The V gene is TRBV3-1 (or the pseudogene TRBV3-2), the J gene TRBJ2-7; D possibly corresponds to TRBD1 (7 bases). Germline-derived CDR1 and CDR2 are LGHDT and YNNKEL (reference sequence). The CDR3 is 15 residues long. Trimming cost V 3 bases and J 3 bases, with 15 bases left between them. In DNA form, the CDR3 reads TGTGCCAGCAGCCAGGAACCAGGGGGAGGCTACGAGCAGTACTTC. Translating it yields CASSQEPGGGYEQYF.

A note on this clone: One end of the junction is discordant with germline, which a read error may explain. The V gene is TRBV7-7, the J gene TRBJ1-5, with D possibly matching TRBD1 (5 bases). The CDR3 spans 16 residues. The germline V gene encodes CDR1 SSHAT and CDR2 FNYEAQ (reference sequence). CDR3 nucleotide sequence: TGTGCTAGCAGCTTAAGTCCAGGGCAGGGCAGCCAGCCCCAGCATTTT. It encodes CASSLSPGQGSQPQHF.

This chain joins TRBV19 and TRBJ2-3; a weak D match, TRBD2 (7 bases). The germline V gene encodes CDR1 LNHDA and CDR2 SQIVND (reference sequence). The CDR3 covers 14 residues. V was clipped by 5 bases and J by 5 bases, with 14 bases between them. The chain's CDR3 is CASSHPRGQDTQYF. In DNA form, the CDR3 reads TGTGCCAGTAGTCACCCGCGGGGGCAAGATACGCAGTATTTT.

This clone was counted only a few times. The germline gene is not matched at one end of the junction; a read error may be the cause. This rearrangement joins TRBV7-7 to TRBJ2-5, with TRBD1 matching 10 bases. The CDR3 has 17 amino acids. The germline V gene encodes CDR1 SSHAT and CDR2 FNYEAQ (reference sequence). The CDR3 spells CASSLGSRTGGAETQYF. The DNA for the CDR3 is TGTGCTAGCAGCTTGGGGAGCCGGACAGGGGGAGCGGAGACCCAGTACTTC.

This clone was recorded only once. This chain links TRBV7-2 with TRBJ2-7; 7 bases are a match to TRBD1. From germline, CDR1 is SGHTA and CDR2 FQGNSA. The trim removed 4 bases at V and 4 bases at J, leaving 7 bases unmatched. This CDR3 is built from 14 residues. The DNA for the CDR3 is TGTGCCAGCAGCTCCGCCGGGACAGTATACGAGCAGTACTTC. Translated: CASSSAGTVYEQYF.

This chain uses TRBV7-8 with TRBJ2-7, with 7 bases fitting TRBD1. The CDR3 extends over 15 amino acids. Germline-derived CDR1 and CDR2 are SGHVS and FQNEAQ. Trimming took 4 bases from V and 2 from J; bases not matched to a gene: 8. This CDR3 reads CASSYGKGTAYEQYF. The CDR3 DNA follows: TGTGCCAGCAGCTACGGAAAGGGGACAGCCTACGAGCAGTACTTC.

V is TRBV25-1 and J is TRBJ1-2; D call uncertain. Germline V gives CDR1 MGHDK, CDR2 SYGVNS. Trimming cost V 1 base and J 4 bases, with 16 bases left between them. The CDR3 totals 16 residues. The CDR3 loop reads CASSESGGGRLYGYTF. Here the CDR3 DNA reads TGTGCCAGCAGTGAATCGGGCGGAGGCCGGCTCTATGGCTACACCTTC.

The V call is TRBV27, the J call TRBJ2-5; D perhaps matches TRBD1 (6 bases). Trimming pared 4 bases from V and 7 bases from J, leaving 7 bases between. The CDR3 is 11 amino acids. The germline V gene has CDR1 MNHEY and CDR2 SMNVEV (reference sequence). DNA of the CDR3: TGTGCCAGCAGTTCACAGGGGACCCAGTACTTC. Translation gives CASSSQGTQYF.

The chain uses TRBV7-2 and TRBJ2-1; a weak D match, TRBD2 (5 bases). There are 14 residues in the CDR3. Per the germline V gene, CDR1 is SGHTA and CDR2 is FQGNSA. V was shortened by 2 bases and J by 5 bases, with 10 bases between the two germline ends. This CDR3 is CASSLKLEDNEQFF. CDR3 in DNA: TGTGCCAGCAGCTTAAAACTGGAGGACAATGAGCAGTTCTTC.

This chain links TRBV30 with TRBJ2-1; the D call may be TRBD1 or TRBD2 (6 bases each). Looked up from germline, CDR1 is GTSNPN and CDR2 is SVGIG (reference sequence). Trimming took 5 bases from V and 1 from J, leaving 9 bases between them. The CDR3 consists of 13 residues. CDR3 sequence (DNA): TGTGCCTGGGGGGGGACATCCTACAATGAGCAGTTCTTC. Amino acids: CAWGGTSYNEQFF.

The chain uses TRBV24-1 and TRBJ1-5, with D perhaps matching TRBD1 (5 bases). The CDR3 sequence is 13 residues long. Germline values: CDR1 KGHDR, CDR2 SFDVKD. V dropped 10 bases and J dropped 3 bases, with 12 bases sitting between them. The CDR3 here is CATTGGYNQPQHF. As DNA, the CDR3 is TGTGCCACAACGGGGGGTTACAATCAGCCCCAGCATTTT.

The rearrangement uses TRBV6-5 and TRBJ2-3; a possible D gene is TRBD1 (6 bases). Trimming left V 4 bases short and J 0 bases short, with 14 bases between. Germline V gene data show CDR1 as MNHEY and CDR2 as SVGAGI. CDR3 length: 16 amino acids. CDR3 bases: TGTGCCAGCAGTTCCCTGACAGGTTCTAGCACAGATACGCAGTATTTT. This encodes CASSSLTGSSTDTQYF.

J is TRBJ1-3 and V is TRBV18; D possibly corresponds to TRBD1 (6 bases). Looked up from germline, CDR1 is KGHSH and CDR2 is LQKENI. Trimming took off 8 bases at V and 0 bases at J, with 11 bases between the two ends. The CDR3 sequence is 14 residues long. CDR3 DNA: TGTGCCAGCGCCTTAGGGGGCTCTGGAAACACCATATATTTT. This sequence encodes CASALGGSGNTIYF.

This clone was picked up one time. The gene calls are TRBV25-1 and TRBJ2-5; D gene unclear. Trimming took 1 base from V and 7 from J, leaving 4 bases between them. This CDR3 region has 11 residues. Looked up from germline, CDR1 is MGHDK and CDR2 is SYGVNS. In DNA, the CDR3 is TGTGCCAGCAGTGAATCTGTGACCCAGTACTTC. Translated: CASSESVTQYF.